The 22 T cell receptor beta chains in this list originate from one sample, sequenced in a study of control samples from healthy donors and cancer patients. The repertoire was sequenced with immunoSEQ multiplex PCR; TCRdb's copy has only in-frame clones and lacks some. Of roughly 150,000 clones in the sample, under 90% were seen once. The sequencing input was blood. The receptors originated from a man younger than 45 in good health.

V usage is TRBV2 and J usage is TRBJ2-3; D gene ambiguous. CDR3 length: 13 residues. Trimming shortened V by 7 bases and J by 0 bases, and 8 bases separated the two germline ends. Germline CDR1 reads SNHLY; CDR2 reads FYNNEI. The CDR3 DNA reads as TGTGCCAGCACGACCGGGAGCACAGATACGCAGTATTTT. Protein sequence: CASTTGSTDTQYF.

The chain recombines TRBV6-5 with TRBJ2-1; TRBD2 matches at 10 bases. This CDR3 spans 16 amino acids. Germline values: CDR1 MNHEY, CDR2 SVGAGI. J was trimmed by 6 bases and V by 2 bases; bases with no gene match: 7. The CDR3 spells CASSYTPSGGINEQFF. In DNA, the CDR3 is TGTGCCAGCAGTTACACCCCTAGCGGGGGTATCAATGAGCAGTTCTTC.

Notes on this clone: Its ends do not fully match the called genes, so a read error is possible. The J gene is TRBJ2-2, the V gene TRBV6-5; D call uncertain. CDR1 and CDR2 (germline): MNHEY, SVGAGI. The CDR3 spans 13 residues. The DNA of the CDR3 is TGTGCCAGCCAAGACATTAACACCAGGGAGCTGTTTTTT. Translation gives CASQDINTRELFF.

This chain uses TRBV7-3 with TRBJ1-1, with a tentative D call TRBD1 (5 bases). Germline V CDR1 and CDR2: SGHTA, FQGTGA. This CDR3 has 13 residues. V lost 5 bases and J 4 bases, leaving 11 bases between the germline ends. The CDR3 loop reads CASSLAGTTEAFF. The DNA for the CDR3 is TGTGCCAGCAGCCTCGCAGGGACCACTGAAGCTTTCTTT.

The chain carries TRBV5-4 and TRBJ2-1, with D perhaps assigned TRBD1 or TRBD2 (5 bases each). V gave up 1 base and J gave up 8 bases, with 10 bases separating them. This CDR3 region has 13 residues. Looked up from germline, CDR1 is SGHNT and CDR2 is YYREEE (reference sequence). The CDR3 nucleotides read TGTGCCAGCAGCTTGTCAGGGCGGGATGAGCAGTTCTTC. This translates into CASSLSGRDEQFF.

This chain joins TRBV5-6 and TRBJ2-3; 8 bases align to TRBD2. The CDR3 is 17 amino acids. Germline CDR1 SGHDT, CDR2 YYEEEE. V trimming: 3 bases; J trimming: 1 base; junction bases outside the gene matches: 10. CDR3 in amino acids: CASSSPGLGWGTDTQYF. CDR3 bases: TGTGCCAGCAGCTCGCCGGGACTAGGGTGGGGCACAGATACGCAGTATTTT.

The chain uses TRBV13 and TRBJ1-1, with 7 bases fitting TRBD1. The CDR3 totals 14 residues. J gave up 0 bases and V 5 bases, and 3 bases lay outside the gene matches. Germline V gene sequence: CDR1 PRHDT, CDR2 FYEKMQ (reference sequence). The CDR3 loop reads CASSTTGVNTEAFF. The CDR3 DNA reads as TGTGCCAGCAGCACCACAGGGGTGAACACTGAAGCTTTCTTT. Filled out from reference TRBV13 and TRBJ1-1, the complete variable domain reads AAGVIQSPRHLIKEKRETATLKCYPIPRHDTVYWYQQGPGQDPQFLISFYEKMQSDKGSIPDRFSAQQFSDYHSELNMSSLELGDSALYFCASSTTGVNTEAFFGQGTRLTVV.

The rearrangement uses TRBV27 and TRBJ1-2, with TRBD1 matching over 8 bases. The germline gives CDR1 MNHEY, CDR2 SMNVEV (reference sequence). After removal of 0 bases from V and 8 bases from J, the junction contained 5 bases not matched to a gene. The CDR3 has 14 residues. CDR3 bases: TGTGCCAGCAGTTTATCTTGGACAGGGACCGGCTACACCTTC. Encoded protein: CASSLSWTGTGYTF.

The V call is TRBV11-3, the J call TRBJ1-6; tentatively, D is TRBD1 (5 bases). V was shortened by 5 bases and J by 7 bases, with 15 bases between the two germline ends. There are 15 residues in the CDR3. CDR1 SGHNT and CDR2 YENEEA come from the germline V gene. CDR3 nucleotide sequence: TGTGCCAGCAGCGCCGGTGGGACGGAGAATTCACCCCTCCACTTT. Amino acid sequence: CASSAGGTENSPLHF.

This chain connects TRBV24-1 to TRBJ2-1, with unresolved D. The ends were cut back, 5 bases at V and 7 bases at J, with 14 bases in the middle. The germline V gene encodes CDR1 KGHDR and CDR2 SFDVKD. The CDR3 consists of 14 residues. The CDR3 DNA reads TGTGCCACCAGTGCATGGACGGACCGGAATGAGCAGTTCTTC. Amino acids: CATSAWTDRNEQFF.

The rearrangement links TRBV9 to TRBJ2-5; D is possibly TRBD2 (6 bases). The CDR3 length is 14 residues. From germline, CDR1 is SGDLS and CDR2 YYNGEE. The V and J ends lost 3 bases and 8 bases respectively, with 17 bases between them. DNA of the CDR3: TGTGCCAGCAGCGCCGGTGGCGGGACTGAAACCCAGTACTTC. Translated, it gives CASSAGGGTETQYF. Full variable domain (remainder filled in from reference TRBV9 and TRBJ2-5): DSGVTQTPKHLITATGQRVTLRCSPRSGDLSVYWYQQSLDQGLQFLIQYYNGEERAKGNILERFSAQQFPDLHSELNLSSLELGDSALYFCASSAGGGTETQYFGPGTRLLVL.

This clone was seen just once. This rearrangement joins TRBV11-2 to TRBJ2-2; D gene unclear. With 2 bases removed from V and 6 bases from J, the gap between germline ends came to 7 bases. The CDR3 spans 13 residues. Looked up from germline, CDR1 is SGHAT and CDR2 is FQNNGV. The CDR3 DNA is TGTGCCAGCAGCTTACTCCATCCCGGGGAGCTGTTTTTT. Its translation: CASSLLHPGELFF.

The chain links TRBV7-3 to TRBJ2-1, with D uncertain. Trimming stripped 3 bases from V and 3 bases from J, with 3 bases between. Germline assignment: CDR1 SGHTA and CDR2 FQGTGA. The length of the CDR3 is 12 residues. CDR3 nucleotides: TGTGCCAGCAGCTTGGACTACAATGAGCAGTTCTTC. Protein: CASSLDYNEQFF.

The chain carries TRBV7-2 and TRBJ2-5; the match to TRBD2 covers 9 bases. The CDR3 loop spans 16 amino acids. Unmatched junction bases numbered 8, after V lost 2 bases and J lost 4 bases. The germline V gene encodes CDR1 SGHTA and CDR2 FQGNSA. The CDR3 loop reads CASSLILAGHGETQYF. CDR3 coding DNA: TGTGCCAGCAGCTTAATCCTAGCGGGGCATGGAGAGACCCAGTACTTC. Full variable domain (outside the CDR3, taken from reference TRBV7-2 and TRBJ2-5): GAGVSQSPSNKVTEKGKDVELRCDPISGHTALYWYRQSLGQGLEFLIYFQGNSAPDKSGLPSDRFSAERTGGSVSTLTIQRTQQEDSAVYLCASSLILAGHGETQYFGPGTRLLVL.

The J gene is TRBJ2-3, the V gene TRBV4-2; D perhaps matches TRBD1 (6 bases). This CDR3 contains 14 residues. V lost 8 bases, J lost 0 bases, and 12 bases lay in between. Germline V gene data show CDR1 as LGHNA and CDR2 as YNFKEQ. Written as DNA, the CDR3 is TGTGCCAGCGCTAAGGGGGAAAGCACAGATACGCAGTATTTT. This gives the protein CASAKGESTDTQYF.

The chain couples TRBV18 to TRBJ2-7; D is ambiguous. Trimming removed 10 bases from V and 4 bases from J, with 8 bases in between. CDR3 length equals 10 residues. From germline, CDR1 is KGHSH and CDR2 LQKENI. CDR3 sequence reads: CATYPYEQYF. The CDR3 coding sequence is TGTGCCACCTACCCGTACGAGCAGTACTTC. The full variable domain, completed using reference TRBV18 and TRBJ2-7, is NAGVMQNPRHLVRRRGQEARLRCSPMKGHSHVYWYRQLPEEGLKFMVYLQKENIIDESGMPKERFSAEFPKEGPSILRIQQVVRGDSAAYFCATYPYEQYFGPGTRLTVT.

The chain joins TRBV28 to TRBJ2-5; 8 bases line up with TRBD2. Unmatched junction bases numbered 11, after V lost 3 bases and J lost 5 bases. Germline CDR1 MDHEN, CDR2 SYDVKM. There are 16 residues in the CDR3. CDR3 bases: TGTGCCAGCAGTTTTAGGACCGGGAGGGCAAGGGAGACCCAGTACTTC. This encodes CASSFRTGRARETQYF.

The chain recombines TRBV7-2 with TRBJ2-3, with 10 bases lining up with TRBD2. CDR1 SGHTA and CDR2 FQGNSA come from the germline V gene. Losses at the gene ends were 1 base for V and 5 bases for J; bases not matched to a gene: 3. The CDR3 spans 15 residues. The CDR3: CASSLDSGGVDTQYF. The CDR3 nucleotides read TGTGCCAGCAGCTTAGACAGCGGGGGGGTAGATACGCAGTATTTT.

This chain connects TRBV5-5 to TRBJ1-5; D call uncertain. V was trimmed by 4 bases and J by 0 bases, leaving 8 bases between them. The CDR3 loop spans 14 amino acids. Germline values: CDR1 SGHKS, CDR2 YYEKEE (reference sequence). For the CDR3, the DNA is TGTGCCAGCAGCCTCGACCTTAGCAATCAGCCCCAGCATTTT. It translates to CASSLDLSNQPQHF.

This chain uses TRBV18 with TRBJ2-7; TRBD1 aligns across 10 bases. Germline-derived CDR1 and CDR2 are KGHSH and LQKENI. Trimming at V came to 3 bases and at J to 0 bases, leaving 2 bases not matched to a gene. The CDR3 extends over 15 amino acids. CDR3 amino acids: CASSPGTGASYEQYF. In DNA form, the CDR3 reads TGTGCCAGCTCACCCGGGACAGGGGCCTCCTACGAGCAGTACTTC.

The rearrangement links TRBV6-5 to TRBJ2-5; possibly TRBD1 for D (6 bases). The V gene lost 0 bases and the J gene lost 6 bases, with 8 bases spanning the gap. Germline CDR1 is MNHEY and CDR2 is SVGAGI. The length of the CDR3 is 13 residues. The CDR3 DNA sequence: TGTGCCAGCAGTTACTCACAGGGACAGACCCAGTACTTC. Protein: CASSYSQGQTQYF.

The CDR3 DNA sequence: TGTGCCAGCACCCACGGCCTAGCGGGGAATGAGCAGTTCTTC. Its protein is CASTHGLAGNEQFF. The chain is built from TRBV6-5 and TRBJ2-1; 9 bases map to TRBD2. The germline V gene encodes CDR1 MNHEY and CDR2 SVGAGI. After removal of 7 bases from V and 7 bases from J, the junction contained 8 bases not matched to a gene. This CDR3 region has 14 residues.